Listed here is a single TCR beta chain. The table came from immunoSEQ multiplex PCR; TCRdb's copy has only in-frame clones and leaves some out. The sample holds about 58,000 clones, 80% to 90% seen once. This specimen comes from a study of OX40 agonist ivuxolimab in advanced cancers. Study context: The study gave patients intravenous ivuxolimab at 0.01 to 10 mg/kg every 2 weeks. With a range of roughly 20 to 80, age averaged 60 years, and 65% to 90% were male.

The specimen was CD4+ or CD8+ T cells sorted from blood, collected in a trial of the OX40 agonist ivuxolimab. The sequence was obtained from an adult with an advanced solid tumor such as melanoma, head and neck, liver or kidney cancer.

Here the CDR3 DNA reads TGCGCCAGCAGCTTCCGGGAGGAGGATACGCAGTATTTT. Translated, it gives CASSFREEDTQYF. The chain has TRBV5-1 and TRBJ2-3; the match to TRBD2 covers 7 bases. The CDR3 has 13 amino acids. With 2 bases clipped from V and 6 bases from J, the junction kept 3 bases outside the gene matches. Germline V CDR1 and CDR2: SGHRS, YFSETQ.